Listed below are T cell receptor beta chains from one sample, sequenced in a study of blood T cell repertoires in COVID-19. Sequencing was performed with immunoSEQ multiplex PCR; in TCRdb, only in-frame clones are kept and a portion is missing. The profile shows about 260,000 clones, about 90% of them singletons. Sequencing was performed on peripheral blood. The receptor set was obtained from a woman aged 40 to 50 with acute or convalescent COVID-19. CDR3s include the opening cysteine and the closing phenylalanine or tryptophan. The order of the fields is D gene, V gene, clone size, J gene, CDR3 protein, CDR3 DNA. D genes are given only for firm matches. For some rows the clone size is stated as once, few or many, or as a class when expanded; others skip it.

.	TRBV10-3	.	TRBJ1-2	CAISESAQINYGYTF	TGTGCCATCAGTGAGTCCGCACAGATAAACTATGGCTACACCTTC
TRBD2	TRBV6-5	.	TRBJ2-1	CATLGGNMGNEQFF	TGTGCCACTCTGGGGGGGAACATGGGGAATGAGCAGTTCTTC
.	TRBV30	few	TRBJ1-4	CALDPRGEKLFF	TGTGCCTTGGACCCCCGGGGGGAAAAACTGTTTTTT
TRBD2	TRBV11-2	.	TRBJ2-5	CASSWTSGGALGETQYF	TGTGCCAGCAGCTGGACTAGCGGGGGGGCCTTAGGAGAGACCCAGTACTTC
TRBD2	TRBV2	.	TRBJ2-5	CASLRGGLAYQETQYF	TGTGCCAGCTTACGGGGCGGACTAGCTTACCAAGAGACCCAGTACTTC
.	TRBV29-1	.	TRBJ1-1	CSVVRLADTEAFF	TGCAGCGTTGTCCGTCTTGCGGACACTGAAGCTTTCTTT
.	TRBV5-5	.	TRBJ1-4	CASSLGEQKLFF	TGTGCCAGCAGCTTGGGTGAGCAAAAACTGTTTTTT
TRBD2	TRBV11-3	.	TRBJ2-2	CASSPRLPGTSVPGELFF	TGTGCCAGCAGCCCACGACTTCCGGGGACTAGCGTGCCCGGGGAGCTGTTTTTT
.	TRBV4-1	.	TRBJ2-3	CASSQVKGGTDTQYF	TGCGCCAGCAGCCAAGTAAAGGGAGGCACAGATACGCAGTATTTT
.	TRBV30	.	TRBJ1-5	CAWTEGRVGQPQHF	TGTGCCTGGACGGAGGGCAGGGTTGGTCAGCCCCAGCATTTT
.	TRBV9	.	TRBJ1-2	CASSPPLAGDGYTF	TGTGCCAGCAGCCCCCCCCTCGCGGGGGACGGCTACACCTTC
.	TRBV20-1	.	TRBJ2-1	CSASKRDEQFF	TGCAGTGCTAGTAAGCGGGATGAGCAGTTCTTC
TRBD2	TRBV2	.	TRBJ2-5	CASTPGPSGETQYF	TGTGCCAGCACCCCGGGACCTAGCGGGGAGACCCAGTACTTC
TRBD1	TRBV19	.	TRBJ1-1	CASSSRRTGENTEAFF	TGTGCCAGTAGTTCTCGACGGACAGGGGAGAACACTGAAGCTTTCTTT
.	TRBV18	.	TRBJ1-1	CASSPSRANTEAFF	TGTGCCAGCTCACCGTCCAGGGCGAACACTGAAGCTTTCTTT
TRBD2	TRBV5-1	.	TRBJ2-2	CASSPLAGEYTGELFF	TGCGCCAGCAGCCCCTTAGCGGGGGAATACACCGGGGAGCTGTTTTTT
.	TRBV3-1/TRBV3-2	few	TRBJ1-6	CASSQSADRNSPLHF	TGTGCCAGCAGCCAGTCAGCGGACCGGAATTCACCCCTCCACTTT
TRBD2	TRBV11-3	.	TRBJ2-1	CASSPRIGGEQFF	TGTGCCAGCAGCCCCCGGATCGGGGGGGAGCAGTTCTTC
TRBD2	TRBV5-1	.	TRBJ2-2	CASSVLAGSPGELFF	TGCGCCAGCAGCGTACTAGCGGGGTCTCCTGGGGAGCTGTTTTTT
.	TRBV6-6	.	TRBJ1-5	CASRFPRDTDPHF	TGTGCCAGCAGATTTCCTCGGGACACCGATCCGCATTTT
TRBD1	TRBV2	.	TRBJ1-1	CASRGTGEINTEAFF	TGTGCCAGCAGGGGGACAGGGGAGATTAACACTGAAGCTTTCTTT
.	TRBV19	.	TRBJ1-5	CASSMGAGFGQPQHF	TGTGCCAGTAGTATGGGGGCAGGGTTCGGTCAGCCCCAGCATTTT
TRBD1	TRBV20-1	.	TRBJ1-2	CSFLQGNGYTF	TGCAGTTTCTTACAGGGGAATGGCTACACCTTC
.	TRBV5-4	.	TRBJ1-2	CASSLGGNYGYTF	TGTGCCAGCAGCTTAGGGGGAAACTATGGCTACACCTTC
TRBD1	TRBV7-3	.	TRBJ1-2	CASSSRTGNNYGYTF	TGTGCCAGCAGCTCCCGGACAGGGAATAACTATGGCTACACCTTC
.	TRBV5-1	.	TRBJ2-2	CASSLWTGWGAGELFF	TGCGCCAGCAGCTTATGGACTGGCTGGGGGGCCGGGGAGCTGTTTTTT
TRBD1	TRBV5-8	.	TRBJ1-1	CASSSFPGQKILMNTEAFF	TGTGCCAGCAGCTCTTTTCCGGGACAGAAAATCCTAATGAACACTGAAGCTTTCTTT
.	TRBV6-6	.	TRBJ1-2	CASSQRTGGGGYTF	TGTGCCAGCAGTCAACGAACAGGCGGCGGCGGCTACACCTTC
TRBD1	TRBV30	once	TRBJ2-1	CAWSHPQGADEQFF	TGTGCCTGGAGTCATCCACAGGGGGCCGATGAGCAGTTCTTC
.	TRBV5-1	.	TRBJ1-1	CASSSGSTEAFF	TGCGCCAGCAGCTCTGGCAGTACTGAAGCTTTCTTT
.	TRBV27	.	TRBJ2-1	CASSFDTRGVDEQFF	TGTGCCAGCAGTTTCGACACCCGCGGGGTTGATGAGCAGTTCTTC
TRBD1	TRBV29-1	.	TRBJ1-4	CSVGQGRWSEKLFF	TGCAGCGTCGGACAGGGTCGTTGGAGTGAAAAACTGTTTTTT
TRBD1	TRBV5-6	.	TRBJ1-1	CASSLISTGEAFF	TGTGCCAGCAGCTTGATTTCGACAGGGGAAGCTTTCTTT
.	TRBV5-5	.	TRBJ1-1	CASALGGSLNTEAFF	TGTGCCAGCGCCCTGGGGGGGTCCCTGAACACTGAAGCTTTCTTT
TRBD1	TRBV5-5	.	TRBJ1-1	CASSFRGQDTEAFF	TGTGCCAGCAGCTTCAGGGGGCAGGACACTGAAGCTTTCTTT
.	TRBV6-5	.	TRBJ1-5	CASREAHSNQPQHF	TGTGCCAGCAGGGAGGCCCATAGCAATCAGCCCCAGCATTTT
.	TRBV30	.	TRBJ1-4	CAWSAQGGELFF	TGTGCCTGGAGTGCCCAAGGGGGGGAACTGTTTTTT
.	TRBV27	.	TRBJ2-3	CASGPLDSSTDTQYF	TGTGCCAGCGGGCCGCTCGACAGTAGCACAGATACGCAGTATTTT
.	TRBV14	.	TRBJ2-3	CASSQGLSTDTQYF	TGTGCCAGCAGCCAAGGACTGAGCACAGATACGCAGTATTTT
TRBD1	TRBV3-1/TRBV3-2	.	TRBJ1-1	CASSRTGRGLNTEAFF	TGTGCCAGCAGCCGAACCGGTAGGGGGCTTAACACTGAAGCTTTCTTT
TRBD1	TRBV12-5	.	TRBJ1-6	CASGPTGVFGKDSPLHF	TGTGCTAGTGGGCCCACAGGGGTATTCGGAAAAGATTCACCCCTCCACTTT
.	TRBV5-8	.	TRBJ1-1	CASSLRQMNTEAFF	TGTGCCAGCAGCTTGAGACAGATGAACACTGAAGCTTTCTTT
TRBD1	TRBV5-6	.	TRBJ1-1	CASSQLDRRNTEAFF	TGTGCCAGCAGCCAATTGGACAGGCGAAACACTGAAGCTTTCTTT
TRBD1	TRBV7-9	.	TRBJ1-1	CASSTSGGGLNTEAFF	TGTGCCAGCAGCACCTCAGGGGGCGGACTGAACACTGAAGCTTTCTTT
.	TRBV11-2	.	TRBJ1-6	CASSLDSLTYNSYNSPLHF	TGTGCCAGCAGCCTCGACTCCTTGACTTATAACTCCTATAATTCACCCCTCCACTTT
.	TRBV19	.	TRBJ1-5	CASSLAGRVSNQPQHF	TGTGCCAGTAGTTTGGCCGGGAGGGTGAGCAATCAGCCCCAGCATTTT
.	TRBV7-9	.	TRBJ1-2	CATRRAGANYGYTF	TGTGCCACTAGGCGGGCAGGGGCGAACTATGGCTACACCTTC
TRBD1	TRBV10-3	.	TRBJ1-2	CAISESGQKGYGYTF	TGTGCCATCAGTGAGTCGGGACAGAAGGGCTATGGCTACACCTTC
.	TRBV30	once	TRBJ1-3	CAWRGQVRNTIYF	TGTGCCTGGAGGGGCCAGGTGAGAAACACCATATATTTT
TRBD1	TRBV5-1	.	TRBJ2-3	CASSLAGTGGLMADTQYF	TGCGCCAGCAGCTTGGCGGGGACAGGGGGTTTGATGGCAGATACGCAGTATTTT
.	TRBV10-1	.	TRBJ1-1	CASSEYRGARTEAFF	TGCGCCAGCAGTGAGTACCGGGGGGCGCGAACTGAAGCTTTCTTT
.	TRBV2	few	TRBJ1-2	CASRRREVGEGYTF	TGTGCCAGCAGACGCCGGGAGGTTGGAGAAGGCTACACCTTC
.	TRBV30	.	TRBJ1-1	CAWSTSLNTEAFF	TGTGCCTGGAGTACTAGCCTTAACACTGAAGCTTTCTTT
.	TRBV4-1	.	TRBJ1-5	CASSQEFGRSGQPQHF	TGCGCCAGCAGCCAAGAATTTGGGCGTTCTGGACAGCCCCAGCATTTT